A single sample gave rise to the 20 T cell receptor beta chains below, sequenced in a study of blood T cell repertoires in COVID-19. The assay was immunoSEQ multiplex PCR, and TCRdb's table has in-frame clones only and misses some. The data hold 150,000 or so clones, with around 88% observed a single time. Material: peripheral blood. These receptors originate from a human donor in a cohort sampled during active COVID-19.

V is TRBV18 and J is TRBJ2-3; 13 bases agree with TRBD2. This CDR3 comprises 17 residues. CDR1 is KGHSH and CDR2 is LQKENI in the germline V gene. V was clipped by 3 bases and J by 2 bases; unmatched bases: 5. The CDR3: CASSPPGTSGITDTQYF. The CDR3 DNA sequence: TGTGCCAGCTCACCTCCCGGGACTAGCGGGATCACAGATACGCAGTATTTT.

The chain recombines TRBV6-7 with TRBJ2-7, with a tentative D call TRBD2 (6 bases). TRBV6-7 counts as an open reading frame of uncertain function. The germline V and J ends were trimmed by 5 bases and 0 bases, with 11 bases remaining between them. The length of the CDR3 is 14 residues. The CDR3 loop is CASSLALSSYEQYF. The CDR3 DNA reads as TGTGCCAGCAGTCTAGCGCTTAGCTCCTACGAGCAGTACTTC.

J is TRBJ2-7 and V is TRBV7-2, with 15 positions matching TRBD2. The ends lost 5 bases at V and 0 bases at J; junction bases unmatched: 5. Germline CDR1 is SGHTA and CDR2 is FQGNSA. This CDR3 is 17 amino acids long. The CDR3, as DNA: TGTGCCAGCAGCCCCGGACTAGCGGGGGGGTTCTCCTACGAGCAGTACTTC. It specifies CASSPGLAGGFSYEQYF.

This chain uses TRBV3-1 (or the pseudogene TRBV3-2) with TRBJ1-5; 9 bases are a match to TRBD1. J was trimmed by 5 bases and V by 4 bases; bases with no gene match: 6. Looked up from germline, CDR1 is LGHDT and CDR2 is YNNKEL (reference sequence). CDR3 size: 15 residues. CDR3 sequence reads: CASSLGQGSYQPQHF. The DNA of the CDR3 is TGTGCCAGCAGCCTGGGACAGGGATCGTATCAGCCCCAGCATTTT.

Here the CDR3 reads CASSYITGGAETQYF. CDR3 DNA sequence: TGTGCCAGCAGTTACATAACGGGGGGTGCAGAGACCCAGTACTTC. The chain has TRBV6-2 or TRBV6-3 and TRBJ2-5, with TRBD2 identical over 7 bases. V dropped 2 bases and J dropped 4; count of bases not matched to a gene: 7. The CDR3 consists of 15 residues. Germline V gene sequence: CDR1 MNHEY, CDR2 SVGEGT.

This sequence joins TRBV7-9 and TRBJ2-7; 8 bases are shared with TRBD2. The CDR3 runs to 17 residues. Unmatched junction bases numbered 16, after V lost 5 bases and J lost 4 bases. Looked up from germline, CDR1 is SEHNR and CDR2 is FQNEAQ (reference sequence). CDR3 region: CASSQERGVSGKYEQYF. The CDR3 DNA reads TGTGCCAGCAGCCAAGAACGGGGGGTTAGCGGGAAGTACGAGCAGTACTTC.

CDR3 region: CASSKRAGGIRKIPFDEQFF. The DNA for the CDR3 is TGTGCCAGCAGCAAACGGGCGGGGGGGATAAGGAAGATTCCATTCGATGAGCAGTTCTTC. V gene TRBV21-1 combines with J gene TRBJ2-1; the DNA was not used to check the table's D call, TRBD2. TRBV21-1 is noted as a pseudogene. The CDR3 is 20 residues long.

The genes are TRBV5-5 and TRBJ1-1; TRBD1 is a possible D gene (5 bases). Germline values: CDR1 SGHKS, CDR2 YYEKEE (reference sequence). Deletions cut 2 bases from V and 7 bases from J, with 18 bases between. The CDR3 totals 15 residues. CDR3 coding DNA: TGTGCCAGCAGCTTCCAACAGGCACTATACCATGAAGCTTTCTTT. It encodes CASSFQQALYHEAFF.

The chain couples TRBV30 to TRBJ1-2; D is ambiguous. CDR3 length: 14 residues. Germline values: CDR1 GTSNPN, CDR2 SVGIG (reference sequence). The V end lost 7 bases, the J end lost 2 bases, and 17 bases lay between the germline ends. The CDR3 DNA sequence: TGTGCCTCTGACCCGCTCCGAGGAAACTATGGCTACACCTTC. Residues: CASDPLRGNYGYTF.

The chain joins TRBV27 to TRBJ2-7; 8 nucleotides line up with TRBD1. The V segment lost 5 bases and the J segment 4 bases; nucleotides outside the gene matches: 7. Germline CDR1 is MNHEY and CDR2 is SMNVEV (reference sequence). The CDR3 length is 14 residues. CDR3 residues: CASSVRTGRYEQYF. CDR3 bases: TGTGCCAGCAGTGTCCGGACAGGGAGATACGAGCAGTACTTC.

The rearrangement links TRBV24-1 to TRBJ1-6, with D unclear. V lost 2 bases to trimming and J lost 4 bases, with 5 bases between them. This CDR3 has 14 amino acids. The V gene's germline CDR1 is KGHDR and CDR2 SFDVKD. CDR3 nucleotides: TGTGCCACCAGTGATTCGGGGTATAATTCACCCCTCCACTTT. This sequence encodes CATSDSGYNSPLHF.

This clone was counted a single time. The rearrangement links TRBV30 to TRBJ1-1; D call uncertain. Trimming removed 4 bases at V and 2 bases at J, with 11 bases between. The CDR3 has 13 amino acids. Germline-derived CDR1 and CDR2 are GTSNPN and SVGIG (reference sequence). As DNA, the CDR3 is TGTGCCTGGAAGCGGGGTATTAACACTGAAGCTTTCTTT. Translating gives CAWKRGINTEAFF. The full variable domain, in which reference TRBV30 and TRBJ1-1 provide the parts outside the CDR3, is SQTIHQWPATLVQPVGSPLSLECTVEGTSNPNLYWYRQAAGRGLQLLFYSVGIGQISSEVPQNLSASRPQDRQFILSSKKLLLSDSGFYLCAWKRGINTEAFFGQGTRLTVV.

The genes are TRBV4-3 and TRBJ2-7, with 7 bases identical to TRBD1. Trimming removed 4 bases from V and 7 bases from J; junction bases left unmatched: 10. Per the germline V gene, CDR1 is LGHNA and CDR2 is YSLEER. CDR3 size: 14 residues. CDR3 region: CASSRSQDRPEQYF. The CDR3 DNA reads TGCGCCAGCAGCCGCTCACAGGACAGGCCGGAGCAGTACTTC.

This sequence joins TRBV6-5 and TRBJ2-7; perhaps TRBD1 as D (6 bases). CDR3 length: 14 residues. Trimming took off 5 bases at V and 0 bases at J, with 11 bases between the two ends. Germline lookup yields CDR1 MNHEY and CDR2 SVGAGI. The CDR3 is CASSTDSSSYEQYF. The CDR3 coding sequence is TGTGCCAGCAGTACGGACAGCAGCTCCTACGAGCAGTACTTC.

The J gene is TRBJ2-5, the V gene TRBV4-1; TRBD2 is a possible D gene (5 bases). This CDR3 is built from 13 residues. Germline values: CDR1 MGHRA, CDR2 YSYEKL. The V end lost 5 bases, the J end lost 4 bases, and 11 bases lay between the germline ends. DNA of the CDR3: TGCGCCAGCAGCAGCCGTGAGGGAGAGACCCAGTACTTC. Its translation: CASSSREGETQYF.

The V call is TRBV15, the J call TRBJ1-1; D not resolved. Germline-derived CDR1 and CDR2 are LNHNV and YYDKDF (reference sequence). There are 14 residues in the CDR3. Trimming left V 7 bases short and J 1 base short, with 13 bases between. As DNA, the CDR3 is TGTGCCACCATCGAGGAGGGCCAGAACACTGAAGCTTTCTTT. Translated, it gives CATIEEGQNTEAFF.

V gene TRBV15 combines with J gene TRBJ1-5; weak D call: TRBD1 (5 bases). Germline CDR1 and CDR2: LNHNV and YYDKDF (reference sequence). The CDR3 spans 15 residues. Trimming took 0 bases from V and 4 from J, leaving 10 bases between them. The CDR3 bases are TGTGCCACCAGCAGAGAGCGGGGACCAAATCAGCCCCAGCATTTT. The encoded protein is CATSRERGPNQPQHF.

V usage is TRBV7-9 and J usage is TRBJ2-3; 8 bases map to TRBD2. CDR3 length: 15 amino acids. From germline, CDR1 is SEHNR and CDR2 FQNEAQ (reference sequence). The V and J ends lost 3 bases and 6 bases, in that order; junction bases with no gene match: 8. The CDR3 here is CASSFAGGPRDTQYF. The CDR3, as DNA: TGTGCCAGCAGCTTTGCGGGAGGCCCGCGGGATACGCAGTATTTT. The full variable domain, with the rest looked up from reference TRBV7-9 and TRBJ2-3, is DTGVSQNPRHKITKRGQNVTFRCDPISEHNRLYWYRQTLGQGPEFLTYFQNEAQLEKSRLLSDRFSAERPKGSFSTLEIQRTEQGDSAMYLCASSFAGGPRDTQYFGPGTRLTVL.

In nucleotides, the CDR3 is TGTGCCAGCAGCCTTTCGGAGGGCTACGAGCAGTACTTC. Amino acids: CASSLSEGYEQYF. The chain has TRBV12-3 or TRBV12-4 and TRBJ2-7; D possibly corresponds to TRBD2 (6 bases). V was pared by 6 bases and J by 3 bases, with 12 bases between. The CDR3 is 13 amino acids.

This clone came up a few times. The chain couples TRBV2 to TRBJ1-5; TRBD1 might be the D (5 bases). This CDR3 comprises 15 residues. Trimming took 6 bases from V and 0 from J, leaving 12 bases between them. CDR1 and CDR2 from the germline V gene are SNHLY and FYNNEI. Written as DNA, the CDR3 is TGTGCCAGCAGATCTGACAGACCTAGCAATCAGCCCCAGCATTTT. It yields the protein CASRSDRPSNQPQHF.